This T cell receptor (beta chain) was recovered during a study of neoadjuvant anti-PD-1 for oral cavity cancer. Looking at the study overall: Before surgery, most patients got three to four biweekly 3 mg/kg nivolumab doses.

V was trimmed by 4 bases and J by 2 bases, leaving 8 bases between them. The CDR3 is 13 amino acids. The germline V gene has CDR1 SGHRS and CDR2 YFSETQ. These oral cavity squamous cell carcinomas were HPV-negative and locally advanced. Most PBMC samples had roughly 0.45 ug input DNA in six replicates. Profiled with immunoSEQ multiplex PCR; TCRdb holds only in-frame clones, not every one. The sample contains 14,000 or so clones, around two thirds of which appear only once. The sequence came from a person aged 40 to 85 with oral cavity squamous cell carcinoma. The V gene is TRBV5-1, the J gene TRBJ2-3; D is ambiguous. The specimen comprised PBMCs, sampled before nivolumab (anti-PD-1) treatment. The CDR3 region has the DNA TGCGCCAGCAGCCCGCGAAACACAGATACGCAGTATTTT. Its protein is CASSPRNTDTQYF.